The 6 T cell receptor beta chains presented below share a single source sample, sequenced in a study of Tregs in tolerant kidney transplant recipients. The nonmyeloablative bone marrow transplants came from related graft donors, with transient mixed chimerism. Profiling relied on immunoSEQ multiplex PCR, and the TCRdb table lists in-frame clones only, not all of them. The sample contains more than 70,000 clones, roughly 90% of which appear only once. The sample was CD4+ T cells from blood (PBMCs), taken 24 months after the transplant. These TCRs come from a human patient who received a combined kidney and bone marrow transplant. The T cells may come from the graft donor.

The CDR3 bases are TGTGCCAGCAGCTTAGGCACAGGGGTGGTACGTGGCTACACCTTC. It specifies CASSLGTGVVRGYTF. This chain uses TRBV7-2 with TRBJ1-2; 7 bases match TRBD1. The CDR3 has 15 amino acids. V dropped 1 base and J dropped 7; count of bases not matched to a gene: 9. Looked up from germline, CDR1 is SGHTA and CDR2 is FQGNSA.

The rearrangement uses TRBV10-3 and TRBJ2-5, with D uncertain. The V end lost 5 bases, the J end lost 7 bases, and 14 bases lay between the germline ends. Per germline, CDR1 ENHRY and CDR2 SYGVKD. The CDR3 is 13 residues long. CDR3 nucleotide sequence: TGTGCCATCAGTCAAGGAGCCGAAGGGACCCAGTACTTC. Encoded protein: CAISQGAEGTQYF.

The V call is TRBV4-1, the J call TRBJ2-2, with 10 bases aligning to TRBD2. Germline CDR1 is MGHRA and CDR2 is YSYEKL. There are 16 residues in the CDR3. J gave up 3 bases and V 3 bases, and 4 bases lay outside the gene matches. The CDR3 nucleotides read TGCGCCAGCAGCCATGCTAGCGGGAGCTACACCGGGGAGCTGTTTTTT. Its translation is CASSHASGSYTGELFF.

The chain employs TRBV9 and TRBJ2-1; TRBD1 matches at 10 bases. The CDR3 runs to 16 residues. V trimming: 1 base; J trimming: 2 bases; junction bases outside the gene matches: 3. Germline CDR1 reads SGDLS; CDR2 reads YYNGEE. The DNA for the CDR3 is TGTGCCAGCAGCGTACCGGGACAGGGGCCCTACAATGAGCAGTTCTTC. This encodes CASSVPGQGPYNEQFF.

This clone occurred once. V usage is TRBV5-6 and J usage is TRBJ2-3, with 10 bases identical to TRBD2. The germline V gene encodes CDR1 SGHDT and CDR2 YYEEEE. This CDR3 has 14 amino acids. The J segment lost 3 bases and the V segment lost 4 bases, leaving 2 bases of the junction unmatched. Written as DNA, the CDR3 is TGTGCCAGCAGCCGGACTAGCGGAACAGATACGCAGTATTTT. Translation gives CASSRTSGTDTQYF.

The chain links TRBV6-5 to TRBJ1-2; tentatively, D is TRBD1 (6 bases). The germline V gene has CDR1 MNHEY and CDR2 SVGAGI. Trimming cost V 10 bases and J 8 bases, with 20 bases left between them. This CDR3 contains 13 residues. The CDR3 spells CATLSPGTFGYTF. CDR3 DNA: TGTGCCACCCTCTCCCCCGGGACATTCGGCTACACCTTC.